In this sample, the clone carrying this T cell receptor (beta chain) turned up a few times. What it binds is not known. This entry is derived from a study of lymphopenia after photon versus proton radiotherapy. General observations from the study: Post-nadir diversity loss with photons came from oligoclonal expansion, particularly CD8+ Temra cells.

Repertoires were generated with immunoSEQ multiplex PCR, while TCRdb's copy carries only in-frame clones and drops some. The table includes about 62,000 clones, roughly nine tenths detected once. This CDR3 has 16 amino acids. CDR1 and CDR2 (germline): SEHNR, FQNEAQ (reference sequence). The V and J ends lost 2 bases and 0 bases respectively, with 10 bases between them. This specimen consisted of peripheral blood, obtained from a patient treated with proton-based radiotherapy. This clonotype was sampled from a man at least 80 years old with esophageal cancer. The rearrangement links TRBV7-9 to TRBJ1-4; D not resolved. The CDR3 sequence is CASSLISGATNEKLFF. The DNA of the CDR3 is TGTGCCAGCAGCTTAATCTCAGGAGCAACTAATGAAAAACTGTTTTTT.